One T cell receptor beta chain is described in this entry. The data originate from a study of blood T cell repertoires in COVID-19. Study-level information: Some COVID-19 samples were acute and others convalescent; all came from the United States, Italy and Spain. PBMCs, B-cell-depleted T cells, or T cells provided the cDNA or gDNA that made up the material.

Authors' processing steps: Nucleated cell counts were estimated from reference gene primer amplification. Repertoires were generated with immunoSEQ multiplex PCR, while TCRdb's copy carries only in-frame clones and drops some. V and J calls plus clone size are reproduced from that table; the DNA served to infer D and trimming. The repertoire holds roughly 70,000 clones, with about 83% as singletons. Trimming left V 0 bases short and J 4 bases short, with 13 bases between. Germline-derived CDR1 and CDR2 are MNHEY and SVGEGT. This CDR3 contains 16 residues. The chain combines TRBV6-2 or TRBV6-3 with TRBJ1-5, with D possibly being TRBD1 (5 bases). The sequenced sample consisted of peripheral blood. This sequence originates from a woman of 80 years or more with acute or convalescent COVID-19. The DNA of the CDR3 is TGTGCCAGCAGTTACTCAGGGGCCCCCGCTAATCAGCCCCAGCATTTT. As protein: CASSYSGAPANQPQHF.